This T cell receptor beta chain was obtained from a study of beta chain features in type 1 diabetes. Points from the study as a whole: Unsettled here was the matter of whether HLA type influences TCRB rearrangement.

This clone was counted a few times. Its antigen is not identified. The entirety of the isolated RNA underwent reverse transcription, so expressed TCRB transcripts were sequenced. Assay: immunoSEQ multiplex PCR; the TCRdb copy retains only in-frame clones and omits some. The sample comprises about 290,000 clones, 7.5% to 9.5% of which are singletons, and roughly 1% rests with the top ten. The sample taken for sequencing was central memory CD4+ T cells from blood. This clonotype originated in a woman aged 18 to 35 in good health.

CDR3 amino acids: CASSTNEGLTNEKLFF. The CDR3 nucleotides read TGTGCCAGCAGCACAAACGAGGGGTTAACTAATGAAAAACTGTTTTTT. V and J are TRBV7-9 and TRBJ1-4, with TRBD1 as a possible D gene (5 bases). This CDR3 region has 16 residues. Trimming shortened V by 5 bases and J by 1 base, and 14 bases separated the two germline ends. Germline V gene lookup returns CDR1 SEHNR and CDR2 FQNEAQ (reference sequence).